This T cell receptor (beta chain) was identified in a study of control samples from healthy donors and cancer patients. Assay used: immunoSEQ multiplex PCR; TCRdb lists only in-frame clones, some missing. The sample records 150,000 or so clones, around nine tenths being singletons. The CDR3 consists of 17 residues. The germline V gene encodes CDR1 LGHNT and CDR2 FRNRAP. V was clipped by 0 bases and J by 6 bases; unmatched bases: 12. This chain connects TRBV12-5 to TRBJ1-1, with TRBD1 matching 8 bases. This sequence was found in a man between 18 and 29 years old in good health. The sequencing input was blood. The CDR3 here is CASGLVGQGGGAPEAFF. DNA of the CDR3: TGTGCTAGTGGTTTGGTAGGACAGGGCGGAGGTGCCCCTGAAGCTTTCTTT.